These 14 T cell receptor beta chains were sequenced from one sample in a study of T cells in Graves' hyperthyroidism and ophthalmopathy. Amplified TCR beta CDR3 regions came from RNA transcripts. Primed by the HTBI set, a first-round RT-PCR was run on the TCR CDR3. TCRdb re-analysed the multiplex PCR reads in MiXCR, keeping a single row per CDR3 protein. The sample has roughly 710,000 distinct CDR3 sequences; roughly 32% are singletons. Sequenced: blood. These receptors were taken from a middle-aged woman with Graves' hyperthyroidism.

In its sample, this clonotype was seen a few times. The V call is TRBV29-1, the J call TRBJ1-1; 8 bases are a match to TRBD1. The junction had 6 bases not matched to a gene; V was cut back by 6 bases and J by 0 bases. CDR3 length equals 14 residues. Germline V gives CDR1 SQVTM, CDR2 ANQGSEA. The CDR3 is CSVGYRGVNTEAFF. The CDR3, as DNA: TGCAGCGTGGGGTACAGGGGGGTGAACACTGAAGCTTTCTTT.

Worth noting for this clonotype: Being one base from a much bigger clone, this may be a read error. The rearrangement joins TRBV7-9 to TRBJ2-7; D could derive from TRBD1 or TRBD2 (6 bases each). This CDR3 is built from 14 residues. Germline V gene sequence: CDR1 SEHNR, CDR2 FQNEAQ (reference sequence). For the CDR3, the DNA is TGTGCCAGCAGGCCGGGGGCAGGAGGGTACGAGCAGTGCTTC. Amino acids: CASRPGAGGYEQCF.

The chain has TRBV7-2 and TRBJ2-7; 10 bases fit TRBD1. V dropped 8 bases and J dropped 4; count of bases not matched to a gene: 11. The CDR3 sequence is 15 residues long. Germline CDR1 reads SGHTA; CDR2 reads FQGNSA. The CDR3: CASSSRDRGRYEQYF. The CDR3 nucleotides are TGTGCCAGCTCATCGCGGGACAGGGGAAGGTACGAGCAGTACTTC.

Only a few counts were recorded for this clonotype. This chain connects TRBV20-1 to TRBJ2-7; tentatively, D is TRBD2 (5 bases). The CDR3 is 14 residues long. V shed 2 bases and J shed 0 bases, with 11 bases lying between them. Germline values: CDR1 DFQATT, CDR2 SNEGSKA (reference sequence). The CDR3 nucleotides are TGCAGTGCTAGATATACTCGGGGCTCCTACGAGCAGTACTTC. It encodes CSARYTRGSYEQYF.

This clonotype showed up many times. This rearrangement joins TRBV2 to TRBJ1-6, with a tentative D call TRBD1 (5 bases). V lost 8 bases and J lost 6, with 20 bases in between. The CDR3 spans 16 residues. Germline CDR1 SNHLY, CDR2 FYNNEI. This chain's CDR3 is CASDYWWGGINSPLHF. The CDR3 coding sequence is TGTGCCAGCGACTATTGGTGGGGCGGGATTAATTCACCCCTCCACTTT.

J is TRBJ1-6 and V is TRBV29-1; 9 nucleotides agree with TRBD1. CDR1 is SQVTM and CDR2 is ANQGSEA in the germline V gene. V shed 3 bases and J 8 bases; nucleotides not matched to a gene: 2. The CDR3 spans 13 residues. The CDR3: CSVEDRGYSPLHF. The CDR3 DNA follows: TGCAGCGTTGAGGACAGGGGCTATTCACCCCTCCACTTT.

This clonotype appeared many times. This chain joins TRBV7-9 and TRBJ1-1; 7 nucleotides match TRBD1. Trimming removed 8 bases from V and 1 base from J; junction bases left unmatched: 7. The length of the CDR3 is 14 residues. Germline CDR1 and CDR2: SEHNR and FQNEAQ (reference sequence). The chain's CDR3 is CASGRTGQNTEAFF. DNA of the CDR3: TGTGCCAGCGGGAGGACAGGCCAGAACACTGAAGCTTTCTTT.

At least ten counts were recorded for this clonotype. The chain uses TRBV6-1 and TRBJ2-5; 9 nucleotides line up with TRBD1. J gave up 5 bases and V 6 bases, and 4 bases lay outside the gene matches. Germline values: CDR1 MNHNS, CDR2 SASEGT. This CDR3 is built from 13 residues. CDR3 DNA: TGTGCCAGCAGCGGTGGACAGGGGGAGACCCAGTACTTC. Amino acids: CASSGGQGETQYF.

This clonotype was recorded a few times. This chain links TRBV5-8 with TRBJ1-4; 7 bases map to TRBD1. The CDR3 loop spans 15 amino acids. CDR1 is SGHTS and CDR2 is YDEGEE in the germline V gene. J was trimmed by 6 bases and V by 4 bases; bases with no gene match: 9. DNA of the CDR3: TGTGCCAGCAGCCTTGACAGGGTGGGGGATGAAAAACTGTTTTTT. Its translation: CASSLDRVGDEKLFF.

This clonotype was seen repeatedly, ten times or more. The chain combines TRBV2 with TRBJ1-2; the D is unclear. The CDR3 consists of 13 residues. Trimming took 4 bases from V and 7 from J, leaving 13 bases between them. Germline V lookup: CDR1 SNHLY, CDR2 FYNNEI. CDR3 loop: CASSAEAKSGYTF. The CDR3 DNA follows: TGTGCCAGCAGTGCCGAGGCCAAAAGTGGCTACACCTTC. The whole variable domain, remainder taken from reference TRBV2 and TRBJ1-2, is EPEVTQTPSHQVTQMGQEVILRCVPISNHLYFYWYRQILGQKVEFLVSFYNNEISEKSEIFDDQFSVERPDGSNFTLKIRSTKLEDSAMYFCASSAEAKSGYTFGSGTRLTVV.

A note on this clonotype: A much larger clone lies a single base off, so this may be a read error. V usage is TRBV19 and J usage is TRBJ2-7; 10 bases match TRBD1. There are 15 residues in the CDR3. The germline V gene has CDR1 LNHDA and CDR2 SQIVND (reference sequence). The CDR3 DNA sequence: TGTGCCAGCTCTGACCCCGGGACAGGGGACGACGAGCGGTACTTC. Residues: CASSDPGTGDDERYF.

DNA for the CDR3: TGCAGTACCAAAAACTACCGGGACAAGGCCTACGAGCAGTACTTC. It encodes CSTKNYRDKAYEQYF. J is TRBJ2-7 and V is TRBV20-1; tentatively, D is TRBD1 (6 bases). The ends were cut back, 8 bases at V and 2 bases at J, with 22 bases in the middle. The CDR3 is 15 amino acids. CDR1 is DFQATT, CDR2 SNEGSKA, per germline (reference sequence).

As to this clonotype: The germline gene is not matched at one end of the junction; a read error may be the cause. This chain links TRBV5-1 with TRBJ1-6, with D uncertain. Germline CDR1 reads SGHRS; CDR2 reads YFSETQ. The CDR3 runs to 17 residues. The CDR3 coding sequence is TGTGCCAGCAGCTTGAAGAACCGGGCGCTCTATAATTCACCCCTCCACTTT. It encodes CASSLKNRALYNSPLHF.

The genes are TRBV20-1 and TRBJ1-5, with a possible D match to TRBD1 (5 bases). V shed 6 bases and J shed 9 bases, with 15 bases lying between them. CDR1 and CDR2 (germline): DFQATT, SNEGSKA (reference sequence). The CDR3 has 12 residues. The CDR3 reads CSAARGERPQHF. As DNA, the CDR3 is TGCAGTGCCGCGCGAGGGGAACGGCCCCAGCATTTT.